This TCR beta chain derives from a study of blood T cell repertoires in COVID-19 (TCRdb year 2020). Turning to the overall study: Samples covering the acute and convalescent phases of COVID-19 were provided by collaborators in the United States, Italy and Spain. The material from the prospective study consisted of cDNA or gDNA derived from T cells, B-cell-depleted T cells, or PBMCs. The dataset comprised deeply sampled blood TCRbeta repertoires from subjects exposed to, actively infected with, or recovered from COVID-19. The repertoires were released in a freely available public database intended as a resource for research on the immune response to SARS-CoV-2. Samples were obtained from the ongoing ImmuneRACE study (first 160 participants) and from 1,000 to 1,500 subjects provided by 6 global collaborators. Nearly every sample came with metadata listing a de-identified subject ID, COVID-19 status, age in years and sex. HLA class I and class II types, where available, came from metadata supplied by the sample provider rather than from assay-based typing.

Participants in the prospective study were enrolled through a virtual design, were aged about 18 to 100 years, and lived in under 25 United States geographic areas. In the prospective study, participants were assigned to cohorts based on the clinical history participants reported in a screening survey and a study questionnaire. For ImmuneRACE Cohort 3, a participant was defined as recovered based on two consecutive negative NP/OP PCR tests, clearance by a healthcare professional, or resolution of symptoms. In the prospective study, mobile phlebotomists collected whole blood, serum and a nasopharyngeal or oropharyngeal swab from each participant. Prospective study participants could optionally give additional blood draws and questionnaires over an approximately 2-month period. Before DNA extraction, blood samples from the prospective study were shipped at room temperature or frozen. About this clone itself: The target of this receptor is not known. Base qualities are not recorded, but no much larger clone differs from it by a single base.

The paper's findings and limits, for the study overall: How much clinical and demographic metadata was included differed by source and by participant, and the metadata was provided uncurated.

V is clipped by 3 bases and J by 9 bases, and the sequence between their germline boundaries is 23 bases long. Measured from the cysteine to the phenylalanine, the CDR3 is 16 residues long. The only DNA kept is the CDR3, 48 bases in frame from the first base. The germline V gene (reference sequence) yields SEHNR for CDR1 and FQNEAQ for CDR2. TCRbeta CDR3 regions were amplified from genomic DNA using the immunoSEQ Assay, a bias-controlled multiplex PCR. Per the original workflow: The number of nucleated cells in each sample was estimated from the amplification of reference gene primers within the assay. To quantify the absolute abundance of each unique TCRbeta CDR3 rearrangement, sequence reads were collapsed and filtered. Productive Simpson clonality was computed per sample as the square root of Simpson's diversity index over productive rearrangements. Imported from immuneACCESS, the table was reduced by TCRdb to in-frame sequences with V and J called. These copies leave out some clones; in studies compared against another copy, an unresolved V gene accounts for under half, and the cause of the remainder is not known. That table furnishes V, J and clone size, whereas the DNA furnished D and trimming. The sample table contains roughly 330,000 clones; only one count was recorded for around 87% of them. 5.3% of the sample is held by the ten biggest clonotypes.

Recombination linked TRBV7-9 to TRBJ1-1, and possibly TRBD1, on 6 matching bases. The sequence was collected from a woman in her twenties or thirties who had recovered from COVID-19. Sequencing was done on a sample of PBMCs or T cells enriched from blood (not recorded which). DNA sequence: TGTGCCAGCAGCTTCGGTCGTCTGCGGGGGCCAACCCAAGCTTTCTTT. Its amino acids are CASSFGRLRGPTQAFF.